This TCR beta chain is from a study of T-cell reconstitution after alpha-beta-depleted transplantation in children. The CDR3 consists of 16 residues. V was cut by 4 bases and J by 1 base, with 16 bases left in between. CDR1 is LGHDT, CDR2 YNNKEL, per germline (reference sequence). A TCRbeta library incorporating unique molecular identifiers was prepared. TCRdb ran MiXCR on the PCR reads and lists one entry per CDR3 protein. The table includes around 400,000 distinct CDR3 sequences, approximately 10% detected once. J is TRBJ1-1 and V is TRBV3-1; possibly TRBD1 for D (5 bases). The sample here was PBMCs from the stem cell graft donor, taken from the stem cell graft. The TCR sequence derives from a human donor who donated a stem cell graft to a child with acute myeloid leukemia. The CDR3 protein is CASSRGRVGQNTEAFF. The DNA of the CDR3 is TGTGCCAGCAGCCGAGGCCGGGTGGGGCAGAACACTGAAGCTTTCTTT.